A single sample gave rise to the 15 T cell receptor beta chains below, sequenced in a study of blood T cell repertoires in COVID-19. Using immunoSEQ multiplex PCR, the repertoire was profiled, and TCRdb retains in-frame clones only, with some absent. Seen here are roughly 310,000 clones, roughly 90% observed once, and the top ten hold about 3.9%. The sample comprised peripheral blood. All receptors derive from a woman aged 45-60 years with active or convalescent COVID-19.

Ten or more counts support this clone. The chain joins TRBV28 to TRBJ1-2, with D possibly TRBD1 on 6 matching bases. CDR3 length: 14 residues. CDR1 is MDHEN and CDR2 is SYDVKM in the germline V gene. The V and J ends lost 5 bases and 8 bases respectively, with 18 bases between them. The DNA for the CDR3 is TGTGCCAGCAGTCCCCCCTCTAGGGGGAACGGCTACACCTTC. Its translation: CASSPPSRGNGYTF.

This clone was found once. Other DNA sequences in this specimen translate into the identical CDR3. The chain uses TRBV5-1 and TRBJ1-3, with a possible D match to TRBD1 (6 bases). Trimming took 0 bases from V and 4 from J, leaving 8 bases between them. This CDR3 has 14 amino acids. CDR1 and CDR2 (germline): SGHRS, YFSETQ. Written as DNA, the CDR3 is TGCGCCAGCAGCTTGGGCACAGGGGGAAACACCATATATTTT. This gives the protein CASSLGTGGNTIYF.

This sequence joins TRBV24-1 and TRBJ2-5; TRBD1 aligns across 7 bases. The CDR3 has 15 amino acids. Germline loops: CDR1 KGHDR, CDR2 SFDVKD. After removal of 4 bases from V and 2 bases from J, the junction contained 6 bases not matched to a gene. DNA for the CDR3: TGTGCCACCAGTGAGGGGACAGCTCTGCAAGAGACCCAGTACTTC. Translating it yields CATSEGTALQETQYF.

This clone was seen only a few times. The rearrangement links TRBV5-8 to TRBJ1-2, with 7 bases matching TRBD1. The CDR3 has 17 residues. V shed 4 bases, J shed 7 bases, and the junction held 19 bases outside the gene matches. Germline V gene data show CDR1 as SGHTS and CDR2 as YDEGEE. DNA of the CDR3: TGTGCCAGCAGCGGCAGGGGACAGTTCGGATTTGGGTCTGGCTACACCTTC. It encodes CASSGRGQFGFGSGYTF.

The chain employs TRBV5-4 and TRBJ2-7, with 7 bases fitting TRBD1. Germline loops: CDR1 SGHNT, CDR2 YYREEE (reference sequence). CDR3 length: 13 residues. The V gene end was trimmed by 1 base and the J gene end by 2 bases; junction bases not matched to a gene: 0. CDR3 loop: CASSLQGAYEQYF. CDR3 in DNA: TGTGCCAGCAGCTTGCAGGGGGCCTACGAGCAGTACTTC. The full variable domain, completed using reference TRBV5-4 and TRBJ2-7, is ETGVTQSPTHLIKTRGQQVTLRCSSQSGHNTVSWYQQALGQGPQFIFQYYREEENGRGNFPPRFSGLQFPNYSSELNVNALELDDSALYLCASSLQGAYEQYFGPGTRLTVT.

The V gene is TRBV6-5, the J gene TRBJ1-1; D is undetermined. The CDR3 covers 13 residues. Per the germline V gene, CDR1 is MNHEY and CDR2 is SVGAGI. V shed 6 bases and J shed 1 base, with 9 bases lying between them. This CDR3 is CASRTTPNTEAFF. The CDR3 bases are TGTGCCAGCAGAACCACACCGAACACTGAAGCTTTCTTT.

The V gene is TRBV10-2, the J gene TRBJ1-6; D is unclear. The CDR3 extends over 13 amino acids. V shed 6 bases and J shed 7 bases, with 10 bases lying between them. The V gene's germline CDR1 is WSHSY and CDR2 SAAADI. The CDR3 DNA reads TGCGCCAGCAGGGCAACAGCCAATTCACCCCTCCACTTT. Protein product: CASRATANSPLHF.

This sequence joins TRBV10-3 and TRBJ1-1; 9 nucleotides match TRBD1. This CDR3 has 16 amino acids. Looked up from germline, CDR1 is ENHRY and CDR2 is SYGVKD. V lost 6 bases and J lost 0; bases outside the gene matches: 8. The CDR3 here is CAIRAGQGNMNTEAFF. In nucleotides, the CDR3 is TGTGCCATCAGAGCGGGACAGGGCAACATGAACACTGAAGCTTTCTTT.

The chain links TRBV7-6 to TRBJ2-2; TRBD2 might be the D (6 bases). CDR3 length equals 15 residues. Looked up from germline, CDR1 is SGHVS and CDR2 is FNYEAQ. V was trimmed by 5 bases and J by 0 bases, leaving 10 bases between them. The CDR3 is CASSETRANTGELFF. The CDR3 nucleotides are TGTGCCAGCAGCGAGACTAGGGCGAACACCGGGGAGCTGTTTTTT. Full variable domain (outside the CDR3, taken from reference TRBV7-6 and TRBJ2-2): GAGVSQSPRYKVTKRGQDVALRCDPISGHVSLYWYRQALGQGPEFLTYFNYEAQQDKSGLPNDRFSAERPEGSISTLTIQRTEQRDSAMYRCASSETRANTGELFFGEGSRLTVL.

There are a few counts of this clone. This chain links TRBV7-9 with TRBJ2-7; D gene unclear. V lost 5 bases and J lost 0, with 8 bases in between. The germline gives CDR1 SEHNR, CDR2 FQNEAQ (reference sequence). The CDR3 has 13 residues. This CDR3 reads CASSLHNSYEQYF. As DNA, the CDR3 is TGTGCCAGCAGCCTCCACAACTCCTACGAGCAGTACTTC.

CDR3 amino acids: CASSLQGESYEQYF. CDR3 bases: TGTGCCAGCAGCCTGCAGGGGGAGTCCTACGAGCAGTACTTC. The chain uses TRBV7-2 and TRBJ2-7, with TRBD1 identical over 7 bases. There are 14 residues in the CDR3. Germline trimming cut 5 bases from V and 1 base from J; bases unmatched to any gene: 5. From germline, CDR1 is SGHTA and CDR2 FQGNSA.

This clone was detected a few times. The chain combines TRBV11-2 with TRBJ1-6; TRBD1 aligns across 8 bases. This CDR3 is 14 amino acids long. Germline V gives CDR1 SGHAT, CDR2 FQNNGV. V gave up 1 base and J gave up 8 bases; unmatched junction bases: 1. The CDR3 DNA reads as TGTGCCAGCAGCTTAGGACAGGGGCATTCACCCCTCCACTTT. Translation gives CASSLGQGHSPLHF.

The J gene is TRBJ1-1, the V gene TRBV30; 7 bases map to TRBD1. This CDR3 is built from 12 residues. The V gene end was trimmed by 8 bases and the J gene end by 0 bases; junction bases not matched to a gene: 3. Germline CDR1 is GTSNPN and CDR2 is SVGIG (reference sequence). The DNA of the CDR3 is TGTGCCGGGACAGAAATGAACACTGAAGCTTTCTTT. Amino acid sequence: CAGTEMNTEAFF.

This chain links TRBV18 with TRBJ1-1; 7 bases are shared with TRBD1. V shed 4 bases and J 0 bases; nucleotides not matched to a gene: 8. CDR3 size: 16 residues. CDR1 KGHSH and CDR2 LQKENI come from the germline V gene. This CDR3 is CASSRTGLYMNTEAFF. CDR3 DNA: TGTGCCAGCTCACGGACAGGTCTTTATATGAACACTGAAGCTTTCTTT. Full variable domain (rest looked up from reference TRBV18 and TRBJ1-1): NAGVMQNPRHLVRRRGQEARLRCSPMKGHSHVYWYRQLPEEGLKFMVYLQKENIIDESGMPKERFSAEFPKEGPSILRIQQVVRGDSAAYFCASSRTGLYMNTEAFFGQGTRLTVV.

The rearrangement uses TRBV4-2 and TRBJ2-4, with D perhaps TRBD2 (6 bases). The germline gives CDR1 LGHNA, CDR2 YNFKEQ. The ends were cut back, 1 base at V and 5 bases at J, with 21 bases in the middle. The CDR3 covers 18 residues. The CDR3 spells CASSQGRGSGGVENIQYF. CDR3 nucleotides: TGTGCCAGCAGCCAAGGGAGGGGAAGCGGAGGGGTCGAAAACATTCAGTACTTC.